This TCR beta chain appears in the sequencing data of a study of blood T cells in healthy people across ages. Study findings and constraints: Long-lived donors exceeded aged donors in naive CD4+ cells and diversity.

As regards this clonotype: Its target is not known. The junction does not match germline at one end; this may be a read error.

This CDR3 is built from 17 residues. CDR1 and CDR2 from the germline V gene are MGHRA and YSYEKL. PCR was performed a second time for about 6 to 11 cycles using a sample-barcoded 5' primer and a J-beta primer mix. Each CDR3 protein gets one entry after TCRdb re-called the 5' RACE reads with MiXCR. The sample contains around 690,000 distinct CDR3 sequences, around 54% of which appear only once. The people who gave samples were healthy Caucasians from Russia, aged about 6 to 95. Every participating donor contributed roughly 10 milliliters of peripheral blood through a draw. The sequence was obtained from a man between 60 and 75 years old in good health. This chain joins TRBV4-1 and TRBJ1-2; 11 nucleotides match TRBD1. Sample: blood. The CDR3 loop reads CASSLRTGGLANNGYTF. The CDR3 DNA follows: TGCGCCAGCAGCCTAAGGACAGGGGGCCTCGCTAACAATGGCTACACCTTC.